This TCR beta chain derives from a study of blood T cell repertoires in COVID-19. Whole-study context: Both acute and convalescent COVID-19 samples were obtained from the United States, Italy and Spain. PBMCs, B-cell-depleted T cells, or T cells were the source of the cDNA or gDNA that made up the material.

Authors' processing steps: For nucleated cells, counts were estimated from reference gene primer amplification. Clones were read by immunoSEQ multiplex PCR, and TCRdb kept only the in-frame ones, dropping some. Clone size and the V and J calls come from that table; the DNA yielded D and trimming. The sample comprises over 85,000 clones, approximately 80% of which are singletons, and more than 2% rests with the top ten. In this sample, this clone turned up once. The germline V gene encodes CDR1 KGHSH and CDR2 LQKENI. The CDR3 is 16 residues long. Trimming stripped 2 bases from V and 0 bases from J, with 13 bases between.

What was sequenced was peripheral blood. This clonotype was obtained from a woman aged 70-85 years with acute or convalescent COVID-19. The chain combines TRBV18 with TRBJ1-1, with unresolved D. The CDR3 bases are TGTGCCAGCTCACCATTTGTGAGTACGGTGAACACTGAAGCTTTCTTT. It specifies CASSPFVSTVNTEAFF.